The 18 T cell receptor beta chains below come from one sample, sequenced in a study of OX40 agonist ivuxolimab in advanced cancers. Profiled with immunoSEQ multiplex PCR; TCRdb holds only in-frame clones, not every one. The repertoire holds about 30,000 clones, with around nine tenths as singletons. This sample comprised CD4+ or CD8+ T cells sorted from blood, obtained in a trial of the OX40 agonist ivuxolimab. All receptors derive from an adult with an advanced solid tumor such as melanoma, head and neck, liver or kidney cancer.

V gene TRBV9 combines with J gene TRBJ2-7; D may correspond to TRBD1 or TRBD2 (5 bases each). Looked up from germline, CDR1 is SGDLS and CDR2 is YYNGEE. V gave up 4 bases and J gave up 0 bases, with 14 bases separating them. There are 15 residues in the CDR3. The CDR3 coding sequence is TGTGCCAGCAGCCCCCGGGACGGTAGCTCCTACGAGCAGTACTTC. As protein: CASSPRDGSSYEQYF.

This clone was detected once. CDR3 sequence: CASSLGPSGVYNEQFF. CDR3 nucleotide sequence: TGTGCCAGCAGCTTAGGTCCTAGCGGGGTCTACAATGAGCAGTTCTTC. This chain uses TRBV7-9 with TRBJ2-1; 9 bases map to TRBD2. Trimming at V came to 1 base and at J to 3 bases, leaving 4 bases not matched to a gene. The CDR3 extends over 16 amino acids. The germline V gene has CDR1 SEHNR and CDR2 FQNEAQ (reference sequence). Variable domain in full (rest from reference TRBV7-9 and TRBJ2-1): DTGVSQNPRHKITKRGQNVTFRCDPISEHNRLYWYRQTLGQGPEFLTYFQNEAQLEKSRLLSDRFSAERPKGSFSTLEIQRTEQGDSAMYLCASSLGPSGVYNEQFFGPGTRLTVL.

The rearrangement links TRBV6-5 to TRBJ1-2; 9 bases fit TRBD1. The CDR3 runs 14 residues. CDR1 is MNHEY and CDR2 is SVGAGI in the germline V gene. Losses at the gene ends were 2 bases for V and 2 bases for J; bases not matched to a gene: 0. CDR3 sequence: CASSYGQGNYGYTF. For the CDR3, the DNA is TGTGCCAGCAGTTACGGACAGGGGAACTATGGCTACACCTTC.

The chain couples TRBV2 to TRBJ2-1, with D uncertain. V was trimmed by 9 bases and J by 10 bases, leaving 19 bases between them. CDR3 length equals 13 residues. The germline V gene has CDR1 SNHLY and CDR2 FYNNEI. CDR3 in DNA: TGTGCCAGGACCAGAAAGGCTGGTTGGGAGCAGTTCTTC. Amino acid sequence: CARTRKAGWEQFF.

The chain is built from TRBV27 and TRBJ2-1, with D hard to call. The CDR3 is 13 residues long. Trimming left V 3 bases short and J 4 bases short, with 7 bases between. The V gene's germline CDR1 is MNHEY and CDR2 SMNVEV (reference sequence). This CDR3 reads CASSFAGYNEQFF. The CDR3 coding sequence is TGTGCCAGCAGTTTCGCCGGGTACAATGAGCAGTTCTTC.

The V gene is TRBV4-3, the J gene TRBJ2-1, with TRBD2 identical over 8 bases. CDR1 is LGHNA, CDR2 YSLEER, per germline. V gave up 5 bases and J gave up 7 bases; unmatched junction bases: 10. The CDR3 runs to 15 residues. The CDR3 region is CASSGLAGGSNEQFF. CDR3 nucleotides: TGCGCCAGCAGCGGTTTGGCGGGAGGATCTAATGAGCAGTTCTTC.

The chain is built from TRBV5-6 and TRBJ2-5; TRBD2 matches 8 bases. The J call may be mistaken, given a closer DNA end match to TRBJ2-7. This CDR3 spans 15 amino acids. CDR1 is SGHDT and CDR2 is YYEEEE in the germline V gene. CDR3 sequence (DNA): TGTGCCAGCAGCTTGGCCGGGCGGGAGGCTTACGAGCAGTACTTC. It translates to CASSLAGREAYEQYF.

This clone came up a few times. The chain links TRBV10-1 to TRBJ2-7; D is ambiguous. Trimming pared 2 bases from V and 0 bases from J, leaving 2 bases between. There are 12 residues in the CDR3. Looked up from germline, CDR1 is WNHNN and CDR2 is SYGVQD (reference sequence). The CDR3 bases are TGCGCCAGCAGTGAGGTCTCCTACGAGCAGTACTTC. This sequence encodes CASSEVSYEQYF.

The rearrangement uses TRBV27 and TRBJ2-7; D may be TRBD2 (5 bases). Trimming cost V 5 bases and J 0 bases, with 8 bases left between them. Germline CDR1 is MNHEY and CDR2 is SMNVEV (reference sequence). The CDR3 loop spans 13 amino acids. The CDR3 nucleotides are TGTGCCAGCAGTGCCGGGATCTCCTACGAGCAGTACTTC. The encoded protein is CASSAGISYEQYF.

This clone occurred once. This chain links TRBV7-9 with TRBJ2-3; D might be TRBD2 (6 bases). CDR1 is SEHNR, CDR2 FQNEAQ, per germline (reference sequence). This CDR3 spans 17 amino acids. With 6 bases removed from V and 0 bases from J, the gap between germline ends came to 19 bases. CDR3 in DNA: TGTGCCAGCAGGACGGACTGGGGGGACCGCAGCACAGATACGCAGTATTTT. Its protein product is CASRTDWGDRSTDTQYF. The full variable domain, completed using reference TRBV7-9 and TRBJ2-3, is DTGVSQNPRHKITKRGQNVTFRCDPISEHNRLYWYRQTLGQGPEFLTYFQNEAQLEKSRLLSDRFSAERPKGSFSTLEIQRTEQGDSAMYLCASRTDWGDRSTDTQYFGPGTRLTVL.

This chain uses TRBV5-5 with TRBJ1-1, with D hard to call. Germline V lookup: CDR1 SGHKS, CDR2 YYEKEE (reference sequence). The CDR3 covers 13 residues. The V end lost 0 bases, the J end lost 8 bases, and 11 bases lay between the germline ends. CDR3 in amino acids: CASSLAGDREAFF. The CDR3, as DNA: TGTGCCAGCAGCTTGGCCGGGGATCGGGAAGCTTTCTTT.

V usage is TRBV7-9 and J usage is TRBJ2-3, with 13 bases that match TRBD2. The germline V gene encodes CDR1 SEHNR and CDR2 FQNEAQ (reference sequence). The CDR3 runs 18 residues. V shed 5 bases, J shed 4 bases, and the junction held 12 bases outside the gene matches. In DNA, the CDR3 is TGTGCCAGCAGCACTAGACTAGCGGGAGGAGGCCGCTCAGATACGCAGTATTTT. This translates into CASSTRLAGGGRSDTQYF.

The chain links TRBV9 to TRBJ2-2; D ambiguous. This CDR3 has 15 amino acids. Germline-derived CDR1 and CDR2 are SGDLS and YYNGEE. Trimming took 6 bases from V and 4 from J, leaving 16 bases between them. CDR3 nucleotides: TGTGCCAGCACCGGAACCTGGGGTGGCACCGGGGAGCTGTTTTTT. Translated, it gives CASTGTWGGTGELFF. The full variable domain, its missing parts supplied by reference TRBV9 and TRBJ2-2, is DSGVTQTPKHLITATGQRVTLRCSPRSGDLSVYWYQQSLDQGLQFLIQYYNGEERAKGNILERFSAQQFPDLHSELNLSSLELGDSALYFCASTGTWGGTGELFFGEGSRLTVL.

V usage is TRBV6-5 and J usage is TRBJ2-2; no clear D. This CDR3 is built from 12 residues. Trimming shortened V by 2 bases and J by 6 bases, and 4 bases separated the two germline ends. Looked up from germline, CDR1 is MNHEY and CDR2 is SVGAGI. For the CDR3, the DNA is TGTGCCAGCAGTTACGGGGCCGGGGAGCTGTTTTTT. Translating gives CASSYGAGELFF.

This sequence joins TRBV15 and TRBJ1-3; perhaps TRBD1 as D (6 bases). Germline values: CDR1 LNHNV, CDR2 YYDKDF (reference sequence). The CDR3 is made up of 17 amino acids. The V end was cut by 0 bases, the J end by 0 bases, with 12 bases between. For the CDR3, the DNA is TGTGCCACCAGCAGAGATATCGCAGGGGCCTCTGGAAACACCATATATTTT. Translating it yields CATSRDIAGASGNTIYF.

DNA for the CDR3: TGTGCCAGCAGTGACCTTCCGGGACTTAACTACAATGAGCAGTTCTTC. As protein: CASSDLPGLNYNEQFF. This chain connects TRBV6-4 to TRBJ2-1; a weak D match, TRBD2 (6 bases). The CDR3 extends over 16 amino acids. V lost 2 bases and J lost 3, with 14 bases in between. Germline loops: CDR1 MRHNA, CDR2 SNTAGT.

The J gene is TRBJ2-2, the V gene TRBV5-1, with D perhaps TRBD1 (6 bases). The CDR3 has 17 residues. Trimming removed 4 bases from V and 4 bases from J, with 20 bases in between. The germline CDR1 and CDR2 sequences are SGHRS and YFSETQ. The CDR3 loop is CASSPRLGGRGTGELFF. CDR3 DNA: TGCGCCAGCAGCCCTCGTTTAGGGGGACGGGGCACCGGGGAGCTGTTTTTT.

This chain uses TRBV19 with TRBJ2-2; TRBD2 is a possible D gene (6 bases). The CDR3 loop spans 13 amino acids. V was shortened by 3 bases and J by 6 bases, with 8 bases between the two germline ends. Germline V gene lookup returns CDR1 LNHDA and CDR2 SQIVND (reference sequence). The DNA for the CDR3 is TGTGCCAGTAGTATGGGGGGACCCGGGGAGCTGTTTTTT. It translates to CASSMGGPGELFF.